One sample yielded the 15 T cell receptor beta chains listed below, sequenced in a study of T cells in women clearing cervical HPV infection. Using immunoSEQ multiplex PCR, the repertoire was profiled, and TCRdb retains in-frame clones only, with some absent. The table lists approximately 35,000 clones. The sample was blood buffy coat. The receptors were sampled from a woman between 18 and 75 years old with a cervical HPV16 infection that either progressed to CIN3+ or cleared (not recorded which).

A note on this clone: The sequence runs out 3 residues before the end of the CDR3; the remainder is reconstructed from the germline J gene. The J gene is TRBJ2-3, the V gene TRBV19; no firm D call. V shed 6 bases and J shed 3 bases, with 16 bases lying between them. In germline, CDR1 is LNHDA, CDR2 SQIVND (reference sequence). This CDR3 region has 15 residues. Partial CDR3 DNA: TGTGCCAGTAGCCCTTCTCTAGTGTCGACAGATACG. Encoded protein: CASSPSLVSTDT. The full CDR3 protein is CASSPSLVSTDTQYF.

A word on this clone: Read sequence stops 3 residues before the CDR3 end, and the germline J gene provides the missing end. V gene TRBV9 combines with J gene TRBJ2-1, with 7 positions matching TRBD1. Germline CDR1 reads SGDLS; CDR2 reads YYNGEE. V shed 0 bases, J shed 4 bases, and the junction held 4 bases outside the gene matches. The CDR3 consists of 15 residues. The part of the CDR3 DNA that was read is TGTGCCAGCAGCGTAGTCGGGACAGCGTACAATGAG. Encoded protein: CASSVVGTAYNE. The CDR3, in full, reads CASSVVGTAYNEQFF.

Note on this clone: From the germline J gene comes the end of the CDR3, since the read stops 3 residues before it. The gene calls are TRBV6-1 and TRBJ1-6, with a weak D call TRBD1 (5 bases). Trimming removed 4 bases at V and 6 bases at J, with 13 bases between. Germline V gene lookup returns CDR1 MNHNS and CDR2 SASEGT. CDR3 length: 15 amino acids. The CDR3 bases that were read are TGTGCCAGCAGTGCGGCAGGGAGGACTAATTCACCC. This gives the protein CASSAAGRTNSP. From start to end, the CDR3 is CASSAAGRTNSPLHF.

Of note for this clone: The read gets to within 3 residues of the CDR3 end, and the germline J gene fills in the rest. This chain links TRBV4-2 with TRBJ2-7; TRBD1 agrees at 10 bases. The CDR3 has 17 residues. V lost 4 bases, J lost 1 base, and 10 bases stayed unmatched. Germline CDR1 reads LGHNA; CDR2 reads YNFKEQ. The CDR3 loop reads CASSRDPGQGNSYEQYF. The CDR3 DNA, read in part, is TGTGCCAGCAGCCGCGACCCGGGACAGGGGAATTCCTACGAG.

The CDR3 region is CASSLTGLPYEQYF. The DNA read from the CDR3 is TGTGCCAGCAGTTTAACAGGGTTGCCCTACGAG. The chain employs TRBV6-2 or TRBV6-3 and TRBJ2-7; the D gene is possibly TRBD1 (6 bases). The CDR3 extends 3 residues past the end of the read, so its final part is completed from the germline J gene. The V gene's germline CDR1 is MNHEY and CDR2 SVGEGT. This CDR3 contains 14 residues. V lost 4 bases and J lost 2, with 12 bases in between.

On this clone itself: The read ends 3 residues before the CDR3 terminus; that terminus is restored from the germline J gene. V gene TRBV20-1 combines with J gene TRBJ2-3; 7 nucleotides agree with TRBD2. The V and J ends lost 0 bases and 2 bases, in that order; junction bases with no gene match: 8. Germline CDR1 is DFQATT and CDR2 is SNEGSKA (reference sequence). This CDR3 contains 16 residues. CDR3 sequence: CSARDSGGGYTDTQYF. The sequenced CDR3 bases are TGCAGTGCTAGAGATTCTGGGGGGGGGTACACAGATACG.

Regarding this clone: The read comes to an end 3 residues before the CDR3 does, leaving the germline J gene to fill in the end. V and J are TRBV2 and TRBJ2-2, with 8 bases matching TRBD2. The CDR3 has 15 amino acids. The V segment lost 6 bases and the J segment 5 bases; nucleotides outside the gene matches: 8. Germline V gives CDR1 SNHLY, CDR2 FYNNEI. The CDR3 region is CASRPVAGPTGELFF. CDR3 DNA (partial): TGTGCCAGCAGGCCGGTAGCGGGGCCAACCGGGGAG.

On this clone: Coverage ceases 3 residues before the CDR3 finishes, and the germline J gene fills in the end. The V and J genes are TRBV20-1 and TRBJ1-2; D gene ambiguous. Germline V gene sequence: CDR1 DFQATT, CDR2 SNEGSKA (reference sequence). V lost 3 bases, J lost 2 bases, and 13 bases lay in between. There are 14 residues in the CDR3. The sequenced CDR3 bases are TGCAGTGCTAGGAGGGCAGAAACCAACTATGGC. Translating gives CSARRAETNYG. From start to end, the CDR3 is CSARRAETNYGYTF.

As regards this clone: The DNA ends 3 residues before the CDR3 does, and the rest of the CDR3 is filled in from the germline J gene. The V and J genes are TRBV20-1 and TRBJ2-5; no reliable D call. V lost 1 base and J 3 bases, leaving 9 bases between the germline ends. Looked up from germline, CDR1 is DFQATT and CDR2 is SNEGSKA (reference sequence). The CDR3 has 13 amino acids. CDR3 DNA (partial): TGCAGTGCTAGAGCCCGACGGGAAGAGACC. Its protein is CSARARREET. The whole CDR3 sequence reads CSARARREETQYF.

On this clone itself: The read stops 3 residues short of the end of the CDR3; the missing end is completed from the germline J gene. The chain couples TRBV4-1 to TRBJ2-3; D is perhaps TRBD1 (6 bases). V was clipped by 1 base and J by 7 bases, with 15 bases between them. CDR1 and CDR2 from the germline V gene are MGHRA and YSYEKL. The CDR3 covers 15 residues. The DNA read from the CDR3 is TGCGCCAGCAGCCAAGGGACAGAAAACACTAATACG. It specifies CASSQGTENTNT. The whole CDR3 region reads CASSQGTENTNTQYF.

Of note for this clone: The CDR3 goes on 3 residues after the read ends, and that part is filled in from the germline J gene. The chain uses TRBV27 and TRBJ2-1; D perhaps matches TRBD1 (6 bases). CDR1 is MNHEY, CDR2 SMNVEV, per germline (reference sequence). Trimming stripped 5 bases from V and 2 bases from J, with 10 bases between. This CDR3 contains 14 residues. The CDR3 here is CASSPGDTYNEQFF. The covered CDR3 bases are TGTGCCAGCAGTCCCGGGGACACCTACAATGAG.

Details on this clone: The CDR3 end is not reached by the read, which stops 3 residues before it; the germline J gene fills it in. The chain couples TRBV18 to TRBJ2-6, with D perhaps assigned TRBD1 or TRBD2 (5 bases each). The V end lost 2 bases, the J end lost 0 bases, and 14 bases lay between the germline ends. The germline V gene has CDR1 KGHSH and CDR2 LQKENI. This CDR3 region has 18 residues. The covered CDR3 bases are TGTGCCAGCTCACCAATGGGGCAGGGAGTCTCTGGGGCCAACGTC. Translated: CASSPMGQGVSGANV. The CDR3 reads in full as CASSPMGQGVSGANVLTF.

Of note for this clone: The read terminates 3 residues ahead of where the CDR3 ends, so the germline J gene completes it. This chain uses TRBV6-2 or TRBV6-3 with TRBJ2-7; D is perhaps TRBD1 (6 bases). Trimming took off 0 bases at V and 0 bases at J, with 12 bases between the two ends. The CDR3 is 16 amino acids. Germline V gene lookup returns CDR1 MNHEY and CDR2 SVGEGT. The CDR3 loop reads CASSYSDSPFSYEQYF. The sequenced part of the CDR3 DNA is TGTGCCAGCAGTTACTCGGACAGCCCGTTCTCCTACGAG.

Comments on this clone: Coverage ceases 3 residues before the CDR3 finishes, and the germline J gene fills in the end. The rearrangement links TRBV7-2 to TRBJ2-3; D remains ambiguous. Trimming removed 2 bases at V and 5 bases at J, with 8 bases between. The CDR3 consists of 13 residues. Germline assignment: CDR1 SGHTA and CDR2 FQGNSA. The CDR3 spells CASSLRLVDTQYF. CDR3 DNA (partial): TGTGCCAGCAGCTTAAGGCTTGTAGATACG.

The CDR3 bases that were read are TGTGCCAGCAGTACGATAGGGGGCGGGATTGGAGTGAACACTGAA. Translated, it gives CASSTIGGGIGVNTE. The whole CDR3 sequence is CASSTIGGGIGVNTEAFF. The chain recombines TRBV28 with TRBJ1-1, with 7 bases matching TRBD1. The missing CDR3 end, 3 residues past where the read stops, is filled in from the germline J gene. From germline, CDR1 is MDHEN and CDR2 SYDVKM. Germline trimming cut 5 bases from V and 0 bases from J; bases unmatched to any gene: 15. This CDR3 contains 18 residues.